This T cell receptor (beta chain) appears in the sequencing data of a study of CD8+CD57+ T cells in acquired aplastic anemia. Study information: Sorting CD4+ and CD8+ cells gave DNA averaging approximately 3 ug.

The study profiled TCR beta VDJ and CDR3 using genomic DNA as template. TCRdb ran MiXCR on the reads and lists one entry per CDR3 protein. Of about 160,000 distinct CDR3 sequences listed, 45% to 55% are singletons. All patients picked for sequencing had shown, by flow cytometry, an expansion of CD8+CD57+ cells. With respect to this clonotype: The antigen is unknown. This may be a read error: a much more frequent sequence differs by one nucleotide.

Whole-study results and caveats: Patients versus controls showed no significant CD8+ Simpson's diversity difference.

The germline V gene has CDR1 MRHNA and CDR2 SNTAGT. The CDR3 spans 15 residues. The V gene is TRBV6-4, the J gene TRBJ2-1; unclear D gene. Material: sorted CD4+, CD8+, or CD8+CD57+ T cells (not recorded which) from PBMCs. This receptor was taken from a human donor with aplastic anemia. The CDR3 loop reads CAGSVTLGLDNEQFF. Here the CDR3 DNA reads TGTGCCGGCAGCGTGACTCTGGGCTTGGACAATGAGCAGTTCTTC.